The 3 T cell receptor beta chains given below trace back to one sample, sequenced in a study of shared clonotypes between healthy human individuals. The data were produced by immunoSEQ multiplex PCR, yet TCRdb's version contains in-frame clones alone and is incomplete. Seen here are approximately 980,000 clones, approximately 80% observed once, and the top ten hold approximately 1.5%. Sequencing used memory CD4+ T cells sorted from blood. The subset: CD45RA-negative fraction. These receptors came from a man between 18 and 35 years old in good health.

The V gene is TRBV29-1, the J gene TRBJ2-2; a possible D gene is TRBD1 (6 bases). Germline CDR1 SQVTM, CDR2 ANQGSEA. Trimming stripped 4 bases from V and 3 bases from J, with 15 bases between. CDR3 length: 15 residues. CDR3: CSVVSGQLYTGELFF. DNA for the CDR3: TGCAGCGTTGTATCAGGACAGCTTTACACCGGGGAGCTGTTTTTT.

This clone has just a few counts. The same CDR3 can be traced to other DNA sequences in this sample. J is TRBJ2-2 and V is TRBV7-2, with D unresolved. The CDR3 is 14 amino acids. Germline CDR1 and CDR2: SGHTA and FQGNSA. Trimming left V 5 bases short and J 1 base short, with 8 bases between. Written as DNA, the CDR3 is TGTGCCAGCAGCCCCTTCGGGAACACCGGGGAGCTGTTTTTT. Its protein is CASSPFGNTGELFF.

The CDR3 DNA reads TGCGCCAGCAGCTTGGCGGGACCTAGCACAGATACGCAGTATTTT. Amino acid sequence: CASSLAGPSTDTQYF. The chain joins TRBV5-1 to TRBJ2-3; D possibly uses TRBD1 or TRBD2 (5 bases each). The germline V and J ends were trimmed by 0 bases and 0 bases, with 8 bases remaining between them. The CDR3 loop spans 15 amino acids. From germline, CDR1 is SGHRS and CDR2 YFSETQ.